This TCR beta chain was recovered during a study of Graves' ophthalmopathy and Graves' hyperthyroidism. For the study at large: Specimen type is peripheral blood, obtained at initial diagnosis before any treatment.

RNA transcripts yielded amplified TCR beta CDR3 regions. Second-round multiplex PCR came after a first-round RT-PCR that employed HTBI primers. TCRdb recomputed calls from the multiplex PCR reads with MiXCR, one row per CDR3 protein. Of roughly 400,000 distinct CDR3 sequences in the sample, approximately 20% were seen once. Ophthalmopathy was moderately-to-severely active, CAS at least 3, NOSPECS at least 4, lasting under 3 months. V was cut by 8 bases and J by 6 bases, with 20 bases left in between. This CDR3 has 13 residues. Germline CDR1 and CDR2: GTSNPN and SVGIG (reference sequence). This clonotype came up many times.

This chain links TRBV30 with TRBJ2-7; D might be TRBD2 (5 bases). Sequenced input: peripheral blood. This sequence was found in a woman aged 18-29 years with Graves' ophthalmopathy. In DNA, the CDR3 is TGTGCCGGCCGCGCTGAGGGCGCATCCGAGCAGTACTTC. It yields the protein CAGRAEGASEQYF. The full variable domain, rest sourced from reference TRBV30 and TRBJ2-7, is SQTIHQWPATLVQPVGSPLSLECTVEGTSNPNLYWYRQAAGRGLQLLFYSVGIGQISSEVPQNLSASRPQDRQFILSSKKLLLSDSGFYLCAGRAEGASEQYFGPGTRLTVT.